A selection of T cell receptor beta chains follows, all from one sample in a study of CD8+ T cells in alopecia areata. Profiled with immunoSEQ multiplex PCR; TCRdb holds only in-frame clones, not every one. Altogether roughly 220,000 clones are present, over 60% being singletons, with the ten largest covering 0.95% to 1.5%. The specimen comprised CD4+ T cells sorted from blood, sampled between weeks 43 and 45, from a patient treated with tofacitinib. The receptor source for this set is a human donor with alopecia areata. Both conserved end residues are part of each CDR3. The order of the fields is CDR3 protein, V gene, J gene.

CDR3: CASSESPLF
V: TRBV6-1
J: TRBJ1-2

CDR3: CASSPSARPRRAAFF
V: TRBV7-9
J: TRBJ1-1

CDR3: CASSSGQPGELFF
V: TRBV6-5
J: TRBJ2-2

CDR3: CSVEDLGRNYGYTF
V: TRBV29-1
J: TRBJ1-2

CDR3: CASSYTGSYEQYF
V: TRBV7-2
J: TRBJ2-7

CDR3: CASSPAGGKTGELFF
V: TRBV2
J: TRBJ2-2

CDR3: CASSTLGYEQYF
V: TRBV7-2
J: TRBJ2-7

CDR3: CASSPPPTNYGYTF
V: TRBV23-1
J: TRBJ1-2

CDR3: CASSPGQGTQYF
V: TRBV7-3
J: TRBJ2-3

CDR3: CAWRTISGSTEAFF
V: TRBV30
J: TRBJ1-1

CDR3: CASSPNRVATEAFF
V: TRBV7-6
J: TRBJ1-1

CDR3: CASSQDTAPGTDTQYF
V: TRBV4-3
J: TRBJ2-3

CDR3: CSASKGALYEQYF
V: TRBV29-1
J: .

CDR3: CASSLDGSTDTQYF
V: TRBV7-2
J: TRBJ2-3

CDR3: CASSKLTQGISNQPQHF
V: TRBV19
J: TRBJ1-5

CDR3: CASGTGGSTDTQYF
V: TRBV2
J: TRBJ2-3

CDR3: CASSRGRTLYNEQFF
V: TRBV7-2
J: TRBJ2-1

CDR3: CSVSTGPTYNEQFF
V: TRBV29-1
J: TRBJ2-1

CDR3: CASSLEVGYEQYF
V: TRBV5-1
J: TRBJ2-7

CDR3: CASSLDSGALGNEQFF
V: TRBV7-2
J: TRBJ2-1

CDR3: CSVFSGGLNTGELFF
V: TRBV29-1
J: TRBJ2-2

CDR3: CASSPSGQVNQPQHF
V: TRBV7-2
J: TRBJ1-5

CDR3: CSVLEGGRYEQYF
V: TRBV29-1
J: TRBJ2-7

CDR3: CASSEGPGGGTQYF
V: TRBV25-1
J: TRBJ2-5

CDR3: CAWSPGDPQLFF
V: TRBV30
J: TRBJ1-4

CDR3: CASSQGRGADNGELFF
V: TRBV4-3
J: TRBJ2-2

CDR3: CAWRTLFLNTEAFF
V: TRBV30
J: TRBJ1-1

CDR3: CASSKGPGNYGYTF
V: TRBV9
J: TRBJ1-2

CDR3: CASSLVSGGVSTDTQYF
V: TRBV7-2
J: TRBJ2-3

CDR3: CASSYRPPRTDTQYF
V: TRBV7-9
J: TRBJ2-3

CDR3: CSVGSGTVPNIQYF
V: TRBV29-1
J: TRBJ2-4

CDR3: CASSLNNQPQHF
V: TRBV13
J: TRBJ1-5